This T cell receptor (beta chain) appears in the sequencing data of a study of T cell responses to AZD1222 COVID-19 vaccine. Findings and limits, study-wide: Reports indicate that nearly half of spike-specific TCRs are directed at unmutated variant regions. A mostly white British donor set with more females was recruited, and clonal diversity was possibly underestimated. Along spike, vaccine-associated CD4 TCRs were found throughout, with dominance at 160-218 and 743-854.

Repertoires were generated with immunoSEQ multiplex PCR, while TCRdb's copy carries only in-frame clones and drops some. The data show under 200,000 clones, 92% seen once. Only a few counts were recorded for this clone. No antigen is known for it. Trimming took off 4 bases at V and 0 bases at J, with 5 bases between the two ends. The length of the CDR3 is 14 residues. Germline CDR1 and CDR2: KGHDR and SFDVKD. The rearrangement uses TRBV24-1 and TRBJ2-2; D remains ambiguous. Sequencing used peripheral blood, obtained on day 0 of MenACWY control vaccination. This sequence was found in an adult in good health. The CDR3: CATSETPNTGELFF. The CDR3 nucleotides are TGTGCCACCAGTGAGACGCCGAACACCGGGGAGCTGTTTTTT.